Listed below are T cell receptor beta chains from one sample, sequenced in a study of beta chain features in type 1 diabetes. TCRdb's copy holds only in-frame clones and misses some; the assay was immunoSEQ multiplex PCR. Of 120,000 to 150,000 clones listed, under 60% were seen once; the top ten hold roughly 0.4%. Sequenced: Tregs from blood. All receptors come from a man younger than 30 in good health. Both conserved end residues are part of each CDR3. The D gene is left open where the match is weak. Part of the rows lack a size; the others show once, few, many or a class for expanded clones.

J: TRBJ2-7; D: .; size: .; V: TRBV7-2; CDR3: CASSPEGTSYEQYF; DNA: TGTGCCAGCAGCCCGGAGGGAACCTCCTACGAGCAGTACTTC
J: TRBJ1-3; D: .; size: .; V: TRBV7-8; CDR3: CASSLFYPGNTIYF; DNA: TGTGCCAGCAGCTTATTCTACCCTGGAAACACCATATATTTT
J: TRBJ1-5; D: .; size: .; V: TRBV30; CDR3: CAWRNDAENQPQHF; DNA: TGTGCCTGGAGAAACGACGCGGAAAATCAGCCCCAGCATTTT
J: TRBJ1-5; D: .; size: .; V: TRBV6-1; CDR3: CASKQGTVNQPQHF; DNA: TGTGCCAGCAAACAGGGCACTGTGAATCAGCCCCAGCATTTT
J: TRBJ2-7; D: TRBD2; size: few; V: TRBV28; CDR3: CASSFLLAGVVEQYF; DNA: TGTGCCAGCAGTTTTTTACTAGCGGGAGTGGTCGAGCAGTACTTC
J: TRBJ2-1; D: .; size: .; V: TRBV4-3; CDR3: CASSQGLAGAYNEQFF; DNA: TGCGCCAGCAGCCAAGGGTTGGCGGGCGCTTACAATGAGCAGTTCTTC
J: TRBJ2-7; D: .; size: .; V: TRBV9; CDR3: CASSGGYIGEQYF; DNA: TGTGCCAGCTCTGGGGGGTATATTGGCGAGCAGTACTTC
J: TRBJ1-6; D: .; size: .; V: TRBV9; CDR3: CASSSRPGTNSPLHF; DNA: TGTGCCAGCAGCTCCCGACCGGGAACTAATTCACCCCTCCACTTT
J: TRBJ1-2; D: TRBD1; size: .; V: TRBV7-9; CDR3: CASSLVGRGNGYTF; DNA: TGTGCCAGCAGCTTAGTAGGCAGGGGGAACGGCTACACCTTC
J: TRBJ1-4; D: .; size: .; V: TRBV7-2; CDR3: CASSLVPGEQEKLFF; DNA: TGTGCCAGCAGCTTAGTCCCAGGGGAACAGGAAAAACTGTTTTTT
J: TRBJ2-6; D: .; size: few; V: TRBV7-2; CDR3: CASSFRAGRGASGANVLTF; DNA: TGTGCCAGCAGCTTCAGGGCGGGCAGGGGGGCCTCTGGGGCCAACGTCCTGACTTTC
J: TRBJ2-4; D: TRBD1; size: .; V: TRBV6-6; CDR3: CASSSISGTGLYF; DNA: TGTGCCAGCAGTTCTATCTCCGGGACAGGTTTATACTTC
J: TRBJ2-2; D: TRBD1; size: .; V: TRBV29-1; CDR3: CSVDRGGGELFF; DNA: TGCAGCGTCGACAGGGGAGGCGGGGAGCTGTTTTTT
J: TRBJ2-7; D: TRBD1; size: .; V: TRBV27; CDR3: CASSDIRGLTYEQYF; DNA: TGTGCCAGCAGTGACATCAGGGGGCTGACCTACGAGCAGTACTTC
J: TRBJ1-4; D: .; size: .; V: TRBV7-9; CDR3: CASSFPGTKGEKLFF; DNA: TGTGCCAGCAGCTTTCCGGGGACAAAGGGAGAAAAACTGTTTTTT
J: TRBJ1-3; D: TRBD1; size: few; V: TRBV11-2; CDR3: CASSLRGGQGSGNTIYF; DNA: TGTGCCAGCAGCTTACGTGGGGGACAGGGGAGTGGAAACACCATATATTTT
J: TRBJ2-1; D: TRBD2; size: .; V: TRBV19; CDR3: CASSGVAGAYNEQFF; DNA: TGTGCCAGTTCCGGGGTAGCGGGGGCCTACAATGAGCAGTTCTTC
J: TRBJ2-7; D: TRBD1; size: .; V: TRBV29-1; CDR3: CSVEVGTASYEQYF; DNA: TGCAGCGTTGAAGTGGGGACAGCCTCCTACGAGCAGTACTTC
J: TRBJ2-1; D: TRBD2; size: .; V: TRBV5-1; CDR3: CASIKSSGGLRSYNEQFF; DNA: TGCGCCAGCATCAAGTCTAGCGGGGGGCTCCGCTCCTACAATGAGCAGTTCTTC
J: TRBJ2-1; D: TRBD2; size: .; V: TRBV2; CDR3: CASSGTSSYNEQFF; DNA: TGTGCCAGCAGTGGGACTAGCTCCTACAATGAGCAGTTCTTC
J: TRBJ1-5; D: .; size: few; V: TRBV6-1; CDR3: CATGGWLTNQPQHF; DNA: TGTGCCACGGGGGGATGGCTAACCAATCAGCCCCAGCATTTT
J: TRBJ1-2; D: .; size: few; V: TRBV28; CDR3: CASSFWGVLDF; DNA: TGTGCCAGCAGTTTTTGGGGGGTGCTCGACTTC
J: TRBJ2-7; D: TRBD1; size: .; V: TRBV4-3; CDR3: CASSRDREGEQYF; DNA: TGCGCCAGCAGCCGGGACAGGGAGGGAGAGCAGTACTTC
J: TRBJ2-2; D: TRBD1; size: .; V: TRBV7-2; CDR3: CASSLGTGEILNTGELFF; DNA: TGTGCCAGCAGCCTCGGGACAGGGGAAATTCTGAACACCGGGGAGCTGTTTTTT
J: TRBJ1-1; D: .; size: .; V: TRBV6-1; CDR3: CASRTAGGHTEAFF; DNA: TGTGCCAGCAGGACAGCTGGAGGGCACACTGAAGCTTTCTTT
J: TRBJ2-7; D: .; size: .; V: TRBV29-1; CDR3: CSARTASYEQYF; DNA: TGCAGCGCCCGGACAGCTTCCTACGAGCAGTACTTC
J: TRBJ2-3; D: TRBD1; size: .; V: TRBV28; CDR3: CASRIYRRGQGTDTQYF; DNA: TGTGCCAGCAGAATATACCGGAGGGGACAGGGCACAGATACGCAGTATTTT
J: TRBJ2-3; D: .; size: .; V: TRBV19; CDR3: CASSPDPIRGTDTQYF; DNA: TGTGCCAGTAGCCCCGACCCCATCCGGGGCACAGATACGCAGTATTTT
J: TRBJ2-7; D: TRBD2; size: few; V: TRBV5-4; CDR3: CASSTLAGEKYF; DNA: TGTGCCAGCAGCACCTTAGCGGGAGAGAAGTACTTC
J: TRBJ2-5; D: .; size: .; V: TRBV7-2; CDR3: CASSLFSLEETQYF; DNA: TGTGCCAGCAGCTTATTTTCCCTAGAAGAGACCCAGTACTTC
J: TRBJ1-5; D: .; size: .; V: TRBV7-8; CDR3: CASSGRRGQPQHF; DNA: TGTGCCAGCAGCGGCCGTAGGGGTCAGCCCCAGCATTTT
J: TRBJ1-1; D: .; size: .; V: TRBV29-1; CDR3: CSGTRENTEAFF; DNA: TGCAGCGGGACCCGGGAGAACACTGAAGCTTTCTTT
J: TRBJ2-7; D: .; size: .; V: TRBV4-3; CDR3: CASSQGSERSYEQYF; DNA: TGCGCCAGCAGCCAAGGTAGCGAGCGCTCCTACGAGCAGTACTTC
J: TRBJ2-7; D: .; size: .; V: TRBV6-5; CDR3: CASSPPGRYEQYF; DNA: TGTGCCAGCAGCCCGCCGGGGAGGTACGAGCAGTACTTC
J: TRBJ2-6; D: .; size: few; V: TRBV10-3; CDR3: CAISESMRATGANVLTF; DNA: TGTGCCATCAGTGAGTCGATGAGGGCAACTGGGGCCAACGTCCTGACTTTC
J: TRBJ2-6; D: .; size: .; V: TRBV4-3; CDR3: CASSPLPSGSGANVLTF; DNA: TGCGCCAGCAGCCCACTGCCGTCAGGGTCCGGGGCCAACGTCCTGACTTTC
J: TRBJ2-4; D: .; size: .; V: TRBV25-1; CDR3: CASSAVAIQYF; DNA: TGTGCCAGCAGTGCCGTTGCGATTCAGTACTTC
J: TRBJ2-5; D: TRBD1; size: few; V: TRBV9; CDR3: CASSPRTGVVETQYF; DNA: TGTGCCAGCAGCCCTCGGACAGGGGTTGTTGAGACCCAGTACTTC
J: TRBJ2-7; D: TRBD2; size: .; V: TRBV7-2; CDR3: CASSFGLAGGYEQYF; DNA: TGTGCCAGCAGCTTCGGACTAGCGGGGGGGTACGAGCAGTACTTC
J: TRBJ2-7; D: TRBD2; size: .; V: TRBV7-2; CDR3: CASSLSGGAYEQYF; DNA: TGTGCCAGCAGCTTATCTGGGGGGGCCTACGAGCAGTACTTC
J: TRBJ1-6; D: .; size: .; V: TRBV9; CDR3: CASSLGTPSSYNSPLHF; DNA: TGTGCCAGCAGCCTAGGGACTCCCAGCTCCTATAATTCACCCCTCCACTTT
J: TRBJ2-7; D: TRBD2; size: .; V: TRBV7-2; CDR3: CASSLGGVRVEQYF; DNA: TGTGCCAGCAGCTTGGGAGGGGTACGGGTCGAGCAGTACTTC
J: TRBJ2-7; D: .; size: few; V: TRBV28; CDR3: CATRSGGQKAYEQYF; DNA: TGTGCCACCCGGAGCGGGGGACAGAAAGCATACGAGCAGTACTTC